The T cell receptor (beta chain) under discussion was sequenced for a study of CD8+CD57+ T cells in acquired aplastic anemia. Study information: CD4+ cell libraries from healthy donors averaged around 11 million reads.

The CDR3 is made up of 12 amino acids. Germline V lookup: CDR1 ENHRY, CDR2 SYGVKD. V was trimmed by 3 bases and J by 3 bases, leaving 6 bases between them. General study results and limits: Researchers report that approximately 28 CD8+ CDR3 sequences appeared in both patients and controls. Simpson's diversity of CD8+ cells was not significantly different in patients compared with controls.

The template for TCR beta VDJ and CDR3 sequence profiling was genomic DNA. TCRdb re-analysed the reads in MiXCR, keeping a single row per CDR3 protein. Of over 100,000 distinct CDR3 sequences in the sample, less than 45% were seen once. This clonotype was observed many times. The antigen is not known. The rearrangement joins TRBV10-3 to TRBJ2-7; the D is unclear. This receptor was obtained from a human donor in good health, serving as a control. Sequenced sample: sorted CD4+, CD8+, or CD8+CD57+ T cells (not recorded which) from PBMCs. The CDR3, as DNA: TGTGCCATCAGTGAAATCCTCTACGAGCAGTACTTC. The encoded protein is CAISEILYEQYF.